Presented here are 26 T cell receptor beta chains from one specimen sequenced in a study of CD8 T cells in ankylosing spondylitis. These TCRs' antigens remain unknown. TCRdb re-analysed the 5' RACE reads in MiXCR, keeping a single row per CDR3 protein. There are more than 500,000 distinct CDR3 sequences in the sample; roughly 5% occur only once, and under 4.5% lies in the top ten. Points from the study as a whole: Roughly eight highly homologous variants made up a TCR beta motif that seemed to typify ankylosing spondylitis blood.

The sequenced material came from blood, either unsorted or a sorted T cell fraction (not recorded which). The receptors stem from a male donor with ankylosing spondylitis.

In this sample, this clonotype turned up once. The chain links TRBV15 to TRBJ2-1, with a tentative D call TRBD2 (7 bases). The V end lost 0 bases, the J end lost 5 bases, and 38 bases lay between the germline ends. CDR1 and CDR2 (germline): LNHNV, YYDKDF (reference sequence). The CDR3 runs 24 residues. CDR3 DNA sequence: TGTGCCACCAGCAGAGATCGGGTCCGAGGGGGGAGAGAGGGCGGGAGTAACCCCCACAATGAGCAGTTCTTC. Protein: CATSRDRVRGGREGGSNPHNEQFF.

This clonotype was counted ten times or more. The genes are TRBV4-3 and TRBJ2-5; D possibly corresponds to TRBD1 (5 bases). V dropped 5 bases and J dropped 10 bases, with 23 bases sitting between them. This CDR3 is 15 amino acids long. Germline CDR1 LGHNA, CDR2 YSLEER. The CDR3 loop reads CASSARVGSGLYQYF. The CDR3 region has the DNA TGCGCCAGCAGCGCAAGAGTTGGGTCAGGGTTATACCAGTACTTC.

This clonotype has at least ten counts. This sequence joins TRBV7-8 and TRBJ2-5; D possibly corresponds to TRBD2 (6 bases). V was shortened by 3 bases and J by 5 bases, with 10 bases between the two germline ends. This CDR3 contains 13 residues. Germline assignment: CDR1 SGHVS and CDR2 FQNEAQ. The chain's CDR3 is CASSFSGVETQYF. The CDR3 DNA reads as TGTGCCAGCAGCTTCTCGGGGGTTGAGACCCAGTACTTC.

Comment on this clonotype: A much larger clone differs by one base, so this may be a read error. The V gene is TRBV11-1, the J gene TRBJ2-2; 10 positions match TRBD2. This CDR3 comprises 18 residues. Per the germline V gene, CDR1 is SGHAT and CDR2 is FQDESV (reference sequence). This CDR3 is CASSLARSGRENTGGLFF. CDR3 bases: TGTGCCAGCAGCTTAGCGAGGAGCGGGAGGGAAAACACCGGGGGGCTGTTTTTT.

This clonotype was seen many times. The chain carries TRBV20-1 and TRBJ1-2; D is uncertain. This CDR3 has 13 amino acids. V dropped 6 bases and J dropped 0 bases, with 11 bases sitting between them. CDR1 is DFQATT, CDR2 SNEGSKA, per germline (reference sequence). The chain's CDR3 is CSAPDPSNYGYTF. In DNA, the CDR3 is TGCAGTGCGCCGGACCCATCTAACTATGGCTACACCTTC.

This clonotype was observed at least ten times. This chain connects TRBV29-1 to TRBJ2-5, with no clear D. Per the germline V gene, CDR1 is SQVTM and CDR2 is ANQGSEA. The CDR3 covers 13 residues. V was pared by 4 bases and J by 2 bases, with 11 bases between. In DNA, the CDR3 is TGCAGCGTTGTCAAGAACCGTCAAGAGACCCAGTACTTC. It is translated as CSVVKNRQETQYF.

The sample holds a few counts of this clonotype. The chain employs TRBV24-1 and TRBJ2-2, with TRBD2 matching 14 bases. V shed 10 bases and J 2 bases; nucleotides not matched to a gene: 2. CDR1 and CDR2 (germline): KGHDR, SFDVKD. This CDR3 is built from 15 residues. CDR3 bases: TGTGCCACGGGGACTAGCGGGGGAAACACCGGGGAGCTGTTTTTT. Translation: CATGTSGGNTGELFF.

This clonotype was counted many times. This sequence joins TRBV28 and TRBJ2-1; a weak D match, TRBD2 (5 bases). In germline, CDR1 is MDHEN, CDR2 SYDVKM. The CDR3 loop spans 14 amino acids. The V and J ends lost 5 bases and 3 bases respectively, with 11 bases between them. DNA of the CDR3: TGTGCCAGCAGTCCCAGCGGATTCTACAATGAGCAGTTCTTC. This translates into CASSPSGFYNEQFF.

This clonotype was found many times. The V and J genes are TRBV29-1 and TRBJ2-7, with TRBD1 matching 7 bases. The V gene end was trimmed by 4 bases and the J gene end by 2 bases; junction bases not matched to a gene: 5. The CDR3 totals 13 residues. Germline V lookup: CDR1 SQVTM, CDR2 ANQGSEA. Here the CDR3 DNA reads TGCAGCGTTGGAGGGGACAGTACCTACGAGCAGTACTTC. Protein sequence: CSVGGDSTYEQYF.

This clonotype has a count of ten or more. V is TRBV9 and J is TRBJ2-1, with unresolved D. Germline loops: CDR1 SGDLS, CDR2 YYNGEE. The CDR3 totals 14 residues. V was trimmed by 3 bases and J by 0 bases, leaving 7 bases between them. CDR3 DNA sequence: TGTGCCAGCAGCGGATACCTCTCCTACAATGAGCAGTTCTTC. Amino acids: CASSGYLSYNEQFF.

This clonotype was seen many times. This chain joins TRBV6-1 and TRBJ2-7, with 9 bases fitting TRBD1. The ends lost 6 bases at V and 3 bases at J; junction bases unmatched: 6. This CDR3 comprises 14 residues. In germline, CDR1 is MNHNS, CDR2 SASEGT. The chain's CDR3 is CASRTGTGRYEQYF. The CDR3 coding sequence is TGTGCCAGCAGAACCGGGACAGGGCGCTACGAGCAGTACTTC.

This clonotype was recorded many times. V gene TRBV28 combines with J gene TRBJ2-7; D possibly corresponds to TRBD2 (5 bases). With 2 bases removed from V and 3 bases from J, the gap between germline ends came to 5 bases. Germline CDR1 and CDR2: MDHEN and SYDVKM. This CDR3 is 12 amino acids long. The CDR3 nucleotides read TGTGCCAGCAGTTTACGGGGCTACGAGCAGTACTTC. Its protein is CASSLRGYEQYF.

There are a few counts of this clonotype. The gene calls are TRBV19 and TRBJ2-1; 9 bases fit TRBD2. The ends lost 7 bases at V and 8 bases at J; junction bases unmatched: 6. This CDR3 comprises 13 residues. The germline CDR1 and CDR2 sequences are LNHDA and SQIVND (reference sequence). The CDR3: CASKSGGSDEQFF. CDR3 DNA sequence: TGTGCCAGTAAAAGCGGGGGGTCTGATGAGCAGTTCTTC.

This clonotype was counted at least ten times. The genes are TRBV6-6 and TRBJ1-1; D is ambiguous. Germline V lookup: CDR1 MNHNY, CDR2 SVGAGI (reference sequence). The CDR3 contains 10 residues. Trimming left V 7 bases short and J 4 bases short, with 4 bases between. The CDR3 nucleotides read TGTGCCAGCATAAGCACTGAAGCTTTCTTT. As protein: CASISTEAFF.

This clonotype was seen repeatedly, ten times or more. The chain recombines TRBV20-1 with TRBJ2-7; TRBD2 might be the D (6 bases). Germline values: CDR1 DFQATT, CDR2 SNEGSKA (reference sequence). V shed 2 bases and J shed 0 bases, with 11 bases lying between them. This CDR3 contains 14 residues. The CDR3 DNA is TGCAGTGCTAGACCGTTCGGGAGCTCCTACGAGCAGTACTTC. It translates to CSARPFGSSYEQYF.

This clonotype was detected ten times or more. The CDR3 DNA sequence: TGTGCCAGCAGTTCCCTCCGGGACAGGGTAAAAAATGAGCAGTTCTTC. Translated: CASSSLRDRVKNEQFF. The chain uses TRBV6-2 or TRBV6-3 and TRBJ2-1; 9 bases fit TRBD1. The CDR3 totals 16 residues. The junction had 11 bases not matched to a gene; V was cut back by 4 bases and J by 7 bases. Germline assignment: CDR1 MNHEY and CDR2 SVGEGT.

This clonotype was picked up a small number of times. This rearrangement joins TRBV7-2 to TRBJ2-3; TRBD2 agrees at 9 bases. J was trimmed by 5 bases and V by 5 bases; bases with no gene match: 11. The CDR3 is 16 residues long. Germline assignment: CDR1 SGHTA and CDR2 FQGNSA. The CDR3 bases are TGTGCCAGCAGCCTTACTAGCGGGTCAATGGTAGATACGCAGTATTTT. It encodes CASSLTSGSMVDTQYF.

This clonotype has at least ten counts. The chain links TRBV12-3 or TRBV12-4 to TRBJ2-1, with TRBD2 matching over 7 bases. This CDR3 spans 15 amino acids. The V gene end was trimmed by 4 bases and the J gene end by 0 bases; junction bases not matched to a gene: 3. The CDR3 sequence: CASSYLADSYNEQFF. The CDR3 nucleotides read TGTGCCAGCAGTTACCTAGCGGACTCCTACAATGAGCAGTTCTTC.

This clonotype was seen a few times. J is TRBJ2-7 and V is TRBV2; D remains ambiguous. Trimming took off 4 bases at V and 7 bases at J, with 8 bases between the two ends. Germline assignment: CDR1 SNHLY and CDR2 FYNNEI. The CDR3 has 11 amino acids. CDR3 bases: TGTGCCAGCAGTGTCAATTGGGAGCAGTACTTC. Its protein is CASSVNWEQYF. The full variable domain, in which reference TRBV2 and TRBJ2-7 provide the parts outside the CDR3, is EPEVTQTPSHQVTQMGQEVILRCVPISNHLYFYWYRQILGQKVEFLVSFYNNEISEKSEIFDDQFSVERPDGSNFTLKIRSTKLEDSAMYFCASSVNWEQYFGPGTRLTVT.

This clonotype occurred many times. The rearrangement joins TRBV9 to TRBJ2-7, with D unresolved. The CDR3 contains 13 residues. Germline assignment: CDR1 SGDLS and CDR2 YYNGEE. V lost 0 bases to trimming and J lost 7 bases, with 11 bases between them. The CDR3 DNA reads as TGTGCCAGCAGCGTAGCCGAACATCGGGAGCAGTACTTC. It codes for CASSVAEHREQYF.

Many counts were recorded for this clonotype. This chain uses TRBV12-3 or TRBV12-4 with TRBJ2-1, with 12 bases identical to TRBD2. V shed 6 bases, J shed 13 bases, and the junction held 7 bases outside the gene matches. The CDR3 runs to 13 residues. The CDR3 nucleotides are TGTGCCAGCAGACCCCTAGCGGGGGGGCACCAGTTCTTC. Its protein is CASRPLAGGHQFF.

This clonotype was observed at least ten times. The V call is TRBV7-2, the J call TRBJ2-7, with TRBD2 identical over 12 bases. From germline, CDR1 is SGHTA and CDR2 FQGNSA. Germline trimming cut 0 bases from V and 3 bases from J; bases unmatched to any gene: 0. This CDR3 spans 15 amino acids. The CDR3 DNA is TGTGCCAGCAGCTTAGCACTAGCGGGAGGCTACGAGCAGTACTTC. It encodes CASSLALAGGYEQYF.

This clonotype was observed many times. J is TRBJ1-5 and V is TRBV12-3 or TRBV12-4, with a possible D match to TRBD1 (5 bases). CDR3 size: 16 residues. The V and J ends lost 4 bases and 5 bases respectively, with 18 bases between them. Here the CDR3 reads CASSSHQGGSHQPQHF. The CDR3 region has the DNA TGTGCCAGCAGTTCACACCAGGGTGGGTCACATCAGCCCCAGCATTTT.

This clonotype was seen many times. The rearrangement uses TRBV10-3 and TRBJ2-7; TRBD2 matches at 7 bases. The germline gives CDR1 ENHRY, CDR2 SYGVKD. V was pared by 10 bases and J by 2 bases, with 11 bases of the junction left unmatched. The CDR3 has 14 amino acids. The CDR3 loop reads CASTQAGTAYEQYF. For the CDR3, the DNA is TGTGCCAGCACCCAAGCGGGGACTGCCTACGAGCAGTACTTC.

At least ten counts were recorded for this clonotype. CDR3 in DNA: TGTGCCAGCACCTCACCGTGGGGACTAGCGGGAGGACCTCCCTTGGTAGGTGAGCAGTTCTTC. Translation gives CASTSPWGLAGGPPLVGEQFF. The chain is built from TRBV7-3 and TRBJ2-1; TRBD2 matches 15 bases. The germline CDR1 and CDR2 sequences are SGHTA and FQGTGA. This CDR3 is built from 21 residues. The ends lost 7 bases at V and 9 bases at J; junction bases unmatched: 25.

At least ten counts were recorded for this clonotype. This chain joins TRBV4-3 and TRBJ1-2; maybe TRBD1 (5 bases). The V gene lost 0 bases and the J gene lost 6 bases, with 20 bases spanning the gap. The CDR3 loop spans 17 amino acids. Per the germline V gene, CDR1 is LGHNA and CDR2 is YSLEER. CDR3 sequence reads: CASSQEYRTLTLHGYTF. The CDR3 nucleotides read TGCGCCAGCAGCCAAGAGTACAGGACTTTAACCCTTCATGGCTACACCTTC.